The T cell receptor beta chain under discussion was sequenced for a study of cytotoxic CD8 clonotypes in ibrutinib-treated CLL. Study as a whole: Response sampling came at median roughly 11 months of treatment, ranging roughly 6 to 36 months.

V was cut by 4 bases and J by 1 base, with 9 bases left in between. CDR1 is SGHRS and CDR2 is YFSETQ in the germline V gene. This CDR3 comprises 14 residues. Profiling relied on immunoSEQ multiplex PCR, and the TCRdb table lists in-frame clones only, not all of them. Of about 85,000 clones listed, about four fifths are singletons. This sequence joins TRBV5-1 and TRBJ2-1; perhaps TRBD1 as D (6 bases). The sample in question was PBMCs, obtained after 12 months of ibrutinib treatment. This TCR derives from a human donor with chronic lymphocytic leukemia. The CDR3 sequence is CASSLGGSYNEQFF. The CDR3 DNA sequence: TGCGCCAGCAGCCTAGGGGGTTCCTACAATGAGCAGTTCTTC.